This is a list of T cell receptor beta chains from one sample in a study of T cell responses to AZD1222 COVID-19 vaccine. Method: immunoSEQ multiplex PCR; TCRdb's copy keeps in-frame clones and lacks some. The sample yields 150,000 to 200,000 clones, around 87% seen once. This specimen consisted of peripheral blood, obtained on day 0 of AZD1222 vaccination. The receptors originated from an adult in good health. Each CDR3 is given with its conserved first and last residue. Fields, in order: V gene, clone size, D gene, J gene, CDR3 DNA, CDR3 protein. The D gene is left open where the match is weak. Clone size, where shown, is once, few, many, or a class for clones that have expanded.

V: TRBV27; size: NA; D: TRBD2; J: TRBJ2-1; DNA: TGTGCCAGCAGCAGGCTAGCGGAGTCCGTAAATGAGCAGTTCTTC; CDR3: CASSRLAESVNEQFF
V: TRBV2; size: NA; D: NA; J: TRBJ2-4; DNA: TGTGCCAGCACCCCTGAGGCCAAAAACATTCAGTACTTC; CDR3: CASTPEAKNIQYF
V: TRBV5-1; size: NA; D: NA; J: TRBJ2-7; DNA: TGCGCCAGCAGTCCTGTGGATCGCTCCTACGAGCAGTACTTC; CDR3: CASSPVDRSYEQYF
V: TRBV11-2; size: NA; D: NA; J: TRBJ1-3; DNA: TGTGCCAGCAGCTTACGGGGCCTTCGTGGAAACACCATATATTTT; CDR3: CASSLRGLRGNTIYF
V: TRBV30; size: NA; D: NA; J: TRBJ1-5; DNA: TGTGCCTGGAGTGTCAGTGGTGGCCAGCCCCAGCATTTT; CDR3: CAWSVSGGQPQHF
V: TRBV6-4; size: NA; D: TRBD1; J: TRBJ2-2; DNA: TGTGCCAGCAGTGACAGGTTGGGCAGGGGGCCTTCGGACACCGGGGAGCTGTTTTTT; CDR3: CASSDRLGRGPSDTGELFF
V: TRBV15; size: NA; D: NA; J: TRBJ1-2; DNA: TGTGCCACCAGCCCCACAGGGAACTATGGCTACACCTTC; CDR3: CATSPTGNYGYTF
V: TRBV7-9; size: NA; D: NA; J: TRBJ2-2; DNA: TGTGCCAGCAGCAACCCAGGGACATCCGGGGAGCTGTTTTTT; CDR3: CASSNPGTSGELFF
V: TRBV6-5; size: NA; D: NA; J: TRBJ1-6; DNA: TGTGCCAGCACTTCTCTCCAGGGGTTTAATTCACCCCTCCACTTT; CDR3: CASTSLQGFNSPLHF
V: TRBV19; size: NA; D: TRBD2; J: TRBJ2-1; DNA: TGTGCCAGTAGTATCCGCGGGAGAGGAAACAATGAGCAGTTCTTC; CDR3: CASSIRGRGNNEQFF
V: TRBV5-1; size: NA; D: TRBD2; J: TRBJ2-3; DNA: TGCGCCAGCAGCTTGAGCGGGGACGGAGATACGCAGTATTTT; CDR3: CASSLSGDGDTQYF
V: TRBV5-1; size: NA; D: TRBD2; J: TRBJ2-1; DNA: TGCGCCAGCAGCGCGGGAGGGAGCAGCGATGAGCAGTTCTTC; CDR3: CASSAGGSSDEQFF
V: TRBV6-5; size: NA; D: TRBD1; J: TRBJ2-5; DNA: TGTGCCAGCAGTCCTGGACAGGGGTGGAAGACCCAGTACTTC; CDR3: CASSPGQGWKTQYF
V: TRBV29-1; size: NA; D: TRBD1; J: TRBJ1-1; DNA: TGCAGCGTCCAAGGACAGGAGAGCGGCACTGAAGCTTTCTTT; CDR3: CSVQGQESGTEAFF
V: TRBV6-5; size: NA; D: NA; J: TRBJ1-2; DNA: TGTGCCAGCAGTTACTCTGGGGGCGATGGCTACACCTTC; CDR3: CASSYSGGDGYTF
V: TRBV11-2; size: NA; D: TRBD2; J: TRBJ2-7; DNA: TGTGCCAGCAGCTTTTCGGGACTAGCGGGAGTATTCTACGAGCAGTACTTC; CDR3: CASSFSGLAGVFYEQYF
V: TRBV28; size: once; D: NA; J: TRBJ2-5; DNA: TGTGCCAGCAGTTCGGGGGTGGAGACCCAGTACTTC; CDR3: CASSSGVETQYF
V: TRBV30; size: NA; D: TRBD1; J: TRBJ1-5; DNA: TGTGCCTGGAGGGACAGGGGAGGCAATCAGCCCCAGCATTTT; CDR3: CAWRDRGGNQPQHF
V: TRBV27; size: NA; D: NA; J: TRBJ2-7; DNA: TGTGCCAGCCTTCCTCTAGGGAGCTCCTACGAGCAGTACTTC; CDR3: CASLPLGSSYEQYF
V: TRBV5-1; size: NA; D: NA; J: TRBJ2-5; DNA: TGCGCCAGCAGCTCCGGACAGAGTCCGTGGGAGACCCAGTACTTC; CDR3: CASSSGQSPWETQYF
V: TRBV19; size: NA; D: TRBD1; J: TRBJ1-2; DNA: TGTGCCAGTACTCGAGGGACAGGGGTTTGGGGGAGCTATGGCTACACCTTC; CDR3: CASTRGTGVWGSYGYTF
V: TRBV7-8; size: NA; D: NA; J: TRBJ2-1; DNA: TGTGCCAGCAGCTTAGAAGGGGAGTCGGCGGCCTACAAGTTAAATGAGCAGTTCTTC; CDR3: CASSLEGESAAYKLNEQFF
V: TRBV6-2/TRBV6-3; size: NA; D: NA; J: TRBJ1-6; DNA: TGTGCCAGCAGTTACTCTACAACCTATAATTCACCCCTCCACTTT; CDR3: CASSYSTTYNSPLHF
V: TRBV5-5; size: NA; D: TRBD1; J: TRBJ1-2; DNA: TGTGCCAGCAGCTTGGGAGGGACAGGGCTCTATGGCTACACCTTC; CDR3: CASSLGGTGLYGYTF
V: TRBV3-1/TRBV3-2; size: NA; D: TRBD2; J: TRBJ2-4; DNA: TGTGCCAGCAGCCAAGATGGTGGGACTAGAGGACACATTCAGTACTTC; CDR3: CASSQDGGTRGHIQYF
V: TRBV15; size: NA; D: NA; J: TRBJ1-3; DNA: TGTGCCACCAGCAGAGCAGGGGAATCGGGAAACACCATATATTTT; CDR3: CATSRAGESGNTIYF
V: TRBV6-1; size: NA; D: NA; J: TRBJ2-1; DNA: TGTGCCAGCAGTGAAGGGGCTAACCCCAATGAGCAGTTCTTC; CDR3: CASSEGANPNEQFF
V: TRBV6-5; size: NA; D: TRBD2; J: TRBJ2-2; DNA: TGTGCCAGCAGCCGGGAGGGCGTAGACACCGGGGAGCTGTTTTTT; CDR3: CASSREGVDTGELFF
V: TRBV5-4; size: NA; D: TRBD2; J: TRBJ2-3; DNA: TGTGCCAGCAGCTTGAAACTAGCGGGTACTAGCACAGATACGCAGTATTTT; CDR3: CASSLKLAGTSTDTQYF
V: TRBV27; size: once; D: NA; J: TRBJ1-1; DNA: TGTGCCAGCAGTTCCTTCGGCCCGAACACTGAAGCTTTCTTT; CDR3: CASSSFGPNTEAFF
V: TRBV19; size: NA; D: NA; J: TRBJ1-1; DNA: TGTGCCAGTAGTATCCTCGACACTGAAGCTTTCTTT; CDR3: CASSILDTEAFF
V: TRBV7-4; size: NA; D: TRBD1; J: TRBJ2-3; DNA: TGTGCCAGCAACAGGACAGGGGGGCATACGCAGTATTTT; CDR3: CASNRTGGHTQYF
V: TRBV6-5; size: NA; D: TRBD1; J: TRBJ2-2; DNA: TGTGCCAGCCGCCGGGACAGGGCAGCGGGGGAGCTGTTTTTT; CDR3: CASRRDRAAGELFF
V: TRBV6-4; size: NA; D: NA; J: TRBJ2-3; DNA: TGTGCCAGCAGTGACCCGGGGGCCCCCTCAGATACGCAGTATTTT; CDR3: CASSDPGAPSDTQYF
V: TRBV28; size: NA; D: NA; J: TRBJ1-1; DNA: TGTGCCAGCAGGTCAAGGGTAGGGCGGGCGAACACTGAAGCTTTCTTT; CDR3: CASRSRVGRANTEAFF
V: TRBV7-2; size: NA; D: TRBD1; J: TRBJ1-1; DNA: TGTGCCAGCAGCTTACGCGGGACAGGGGCGTCGAGGACTGAAGCTTTCTTT; CDR3: CASSLRGTGASRTEAFF
V: TRBV28; size: NA; D: NA; J: TRBJ1-1; DNA: TGTGCCAGCAGGCAGGGTGGGGGCCGATGGGCGGGCTTT; CDR3: CASRQGGGRWAGF
V: TRBV5-5; size: NA; D: TRBD1; J: TRBJ2-3; DNA: TGTGCCAGCAGGTTCTCAGGGGGAGTGTCAGATACGCAGTATTTT; CDR3: CASRFSGGVSDTQYF
V: TRBV4-2; size: NA; D: NA; J: TRBJ2-7; DNA: TGTGCCAGCAGCCAAGTATTAAACGAGCAGTACTTC; CDR3: CASSQVLNEQYF
V: TRBV24-1; size: NA; D: NA; J: TRBJ2-1; DNA: TGTGCCACCGGGCAACAGGGTCACAATGAGCAGTTCTTC; CDR3: CATGQQGHNEQFF
V: TRBV28; size: NA; D: TRBD2; J: TRBJ2-5; DNA: TGTGCCAGCAGTTTGGTTAGCGGGGGCCAAGAGACCCAGTACTTC; CDR3: CASSLVSGGQETQYF
V: TRBV5-1; size: NA; D: NA; J: TRBJ2-7; DNA: TGCGCCAGCAGCATTGGGACAAGCTCCTACGAGCAGTACTTC; CDR3: CASSIGTSSYEQYF
V: TRBV12-3/TRBV12-4; size: few; D: TRBD2; J: TRBJ2-5; DNA: TGTGCCACTAAAGCGGGAGTAGCAGAGACCCAGTACTTC; CDR3: CATKAGVAETQYF
V: TRBV7-3; size: few; D: NA; J: TRBJ1-5; DNA: TGTGCCAGCAGCGCTAATCAGCCCCAGCATTTT; CDR3: CASSANQPQHF
V: TRBV27; size: once; D: NA; J: TRBJ1-1; DNA: TGTGCCAGCAGTCCCAATGAGGGGGAGGGTGACACTGAAGCTTTCTTT; CDR3: CASSPNEGEGDTEAFF
V: TRBV28; size: NA; D: TRBD1; J: TRBJ1-1; DNA: TGTGCCAGCGACAGGGAAATAGGTGAAGCTTTCTTT; CDR3: CASDREIGEAFF
V: TRBV7-2; size: NA; D: TRBD2; J: TRBJ2-3; DNA: TGTGCCAGCAGCTTAACGCTAGCGGGAGGGTCAGCGCAGTATTTT; CDR3: CASSLTLAGGSAQYF
V: TRBV7-9; size: NA; D: NA; J: TRBJ1-4; DNA: TGTGCCAGCAGCTTAGGTGAAATCAGCGTTGCAACTAATGAAAAACTGTTTTTT; CDR3: CASSLGEISVATNEKLFF
V: TRBV6-6; size: once; D: NA; J: TRBJ1-2; DNA: TGTGCCAGCAGTCGACAGGCCCACCCGCCTAACTATGGCTACACCTTC; CDR3: CASSRQAHPPNYGYTF
V: TRBV5-6; size: NA; D: NA; J: TRBJ1-3; DNA: TGTGCCAGCAGCTGGGGGCAGCCCGGAAACACCATATATTTT; CDR3: CASSWGQPGNTIYF
V: TRBV6-5; size: NA; D: TRBD2; J: TRBJ2-7; DNA: TGTGCCACCAAGACTAGCGGGAGCTCCTACGAGCAGTACTTC; CDR3: CATKTSGSSYEQYF
V: TRBV19; size: few; D: TRBD1; J: TRBJ1-6; DNA: TGTGCCAGTAGCCGCCGGGACAGGGGACGATCACCCCTCCACTTT; CDR3: CASSRRDRGRSPLHF
V: TRBV6-4; size: NA; D: TRBD1; J: TRBJ1-2; DNA: TGTGCCAGCAGGAATCCCAGGGGGCTGCTTTCAGAACCCTATGGCTACACCTTC; CDR3: CASRNPRGLLSEPYGYTF
V: TRBV5-4; size: NA; D: NA; J: TRBJ1-2; DNA: TGTGCCAGCAGCTTGGTGAACGCGGGGGCGGAGGGCTACACCTTC; CDR3: CASSLVNAGAEGYTF
V: TRBV27; size: NA; D: TRBD2; J: TRBJ2-7; DNA: TGTGCCAGCAGCGTTTTCGCGGGAGGGAAATACGAGCAGTACTTC; CDR3: CASSVFAGGKYEQYF